This passage covers 32 T cell receptor beta chains from one sample sequenced in a study of CD8 T cells in ankylosing spondylitis. Overall study findings and caveats: Made up of eight highly homologous variants, a TCR beta motif appeared characteristic of ankylosing spondylitis blood.

TCRdb re-called the 5' RACE reads through MiXCR, storing one row per CDR3 protein. The sample shows some 700,000 distinct CDR3 sequences, under 20% of them seen only once. Which antigens these TCRs recognize remains unknown. The sequenced sample consisted of blood, either unsorted or a sorted T cell fraction (not recorded which). The source of these receptors is a male donor with ankylosing spondylitis.

This chain uses TRBV6-1 with TRBJ1-3; no reliable D call. This CDR3 has 16 amino acids. V was pared by 6 bases and J by 0 bases, with 15 bases between. Germline V lookup: CDR1 MNHNS, CDR2 SASEGT. CDR3 protein: CASSRSERTSGNTIYF. The CDR3 DNA follows: TGTGCCAGCAGCCGATCGGAGCGGACCTCTGGAAACACCATATATTTT.

The J gene is TRBJ2-1, the V gene TRBV12-3 or TRBV12-4; TRBD2 matches at 10 bases. V trimming: 4 bases; J trimming: 9 bases; junction bases outside the gene matches: 12. This CDR3 is 16 amino acids long. CDR3 loop: CASSSGPSGRFGEQFF. The CDR3 region has the DNA TGTGCCAGCAGTTCCGGGCCTAGCGGGAGATTCGGTGAGCAGTTCTTC.

The J gene is TRBJ2-1, the V gene TRBV24-1, with TRBD2 matching over 9 bases. Germline V CDR1 and CDR2: KGHDR, SFDVKD. Unmatched junction bases numbered 19, after V lost 6 bases and J lost 8 bases. The CDR3 consists of 18 residues. CDR3 DNA: TGTGCCACCAGTTCCTCCTCGCAGCCTAGCGGGATACTCCATGAGCAGTTCTTC. Its translation: CATSSSSQPSGILHEQFF.

The sample holds many counts of this clonotype. The rearrangement joins TRBV9 to TRBJ1-6; D unresolved. The V end lost 0 bases, the J end lost 11 bases, and 12 bases lay between the germline ends. This CDR3 has 14 amino acids. The germline V gene has CDR1 SGDLS and CDR2 YYNGEE. The CDR3 spells CASSVGSSSAPLHF. As DNA, the CDR3 is TGTGCCAGCAGCGTAGGGAGTAGTAGTGCACCCCTCCACTTT. Full variable domain (rest looked up from reference TRBV9 and TRBJ1-6): DSGVTQTPKHLITATGQRVTLRCSPRSGDLSVYWYQQSLDQGLQFLIQYYNGEERAKGNILERFSAQQFPDLHSELNLSSLELGDSALYFCASSVGSSSAPLHFGNGTRLTVT.

In its sample, this clonotype was seen many times. The rearrangement links TRBV12-3 or TRBV12-4 to TRBJ2-1; D gene ambiguous. The CDR3 extends over 14 amino acids. Trimming removed 5 bases from V and 8 bases from J, with 16 bases in between. CDR3 DNA: TGTGCCAGCAGTCCTGGGCGAGCGCTGGATGAGCAGTTCTTC. It is translated as CASSPGRALDEQFF.

The gene calls are TRBV20-1 and TRBJ1-3; no definite D call. Looked up from germline, CDR1 is DFQATT and CDR2 is SNEGSKA (reference sequence). This CDR3 contains 13 residues. V was shortened by 3 bases and J by 0 bases, with 6 bases between the two germline ends. CDR3 coding DNA: TGCAGTGCTAGGACGTACTCTGGAAACACCATATATTTT. This codes for CSARTYSGNTIYF.

The chain uses TRBV15 and TRBJ2-1; 14 nucleotides match TRBD2. The length of the CDR3 is 18 residues. Germline loops: CDR1 LNHNV, CDR2 YYDKDF (reference sequence). V shed 2 bases and J 9 bases; nucleotides not matched to a gene: 12. CDR3 protein: CATSRSTKTSGRGSEQFF. CDR3 coding DNA: TGTGCCACCAGCAGATCCACGAAGACTAGCGGGAGGGGTAGTGAGCAGTTCTTC.

The genes are TRBV2 and TRBJ2-1; 10 bases are a match to TRBD2. V lost 1 base, J lost 8 bases, and 8 bases stayed unmatched. This CDR3 spans 16 amino acids. CDR1 and CDR2 (germline): SNHLY, FYNNEI. As DNA, the CDR3 is TGTGCCAGCAGTGAAGTAACTAGCGGGGCGGGCGATGAGCAGTTCTTC. This gives the protein CASSEVTSGAGDEQFF.

The V and J genes are TRBV3-1 and TRBJ2-2; 7 nucleotides align to TRBD2. The ends lost 4 bases at V and 1 base at J; junction bases unmatched: 12. In germline, CDR1 is LGHDT, CDR2 YNNKEL (reference sequence). The CDR3 is 18 residues long. The chain's CDR3 is CASSRNLVGGGNTGELFF. In nucleotides, the CDR3 is TGTGCCAGCAGCCGGAATCTTGTGGGCGGGGGGAACACCGGGGAGCTGTTTTTT.

The V gene is TRBV5-5, the J gene TRBJ1-5; D is undetermined. V lost 0 bases and J 5 bases, leaving 12 bases between the germline ends. Germline loops: CDR1 SGHKS, CDR2 YYEKEE (reference sequence). The CDR3 has 15 amino acids. The CDR3 loop is CASSLGAGSDQPQHF. The CDR3 nucleotides are TGTGCCAGCAGCTTGGGGGCAGGATCGGATCAGCCCCAGCATTTT.

V gene TRBV7-2 combines with J gene TRBJ2-5; 9 bases agree with TRBD1. The CDR3 is 15 residues long. After removal of 4 bases from V and 0 bases from J, the junction contained 3 bases not matched to a gene. Per germline, CDR1 SGHTA and CDR2 FQGNSA. The CDR3 sequence: CASSWDRVDQETQYF. The CDR3 nucleotides read TGTGCCAGCAGCTGGGACAGGGTCGACCAAGAGACCCAGTACTTC.

This clonotype has a count of ten or more. The J gene is TRBJ2-1, the V gene TRBV12-3 or TRBV12-4; 7 bases are shared with TRBD2. With 4 bases clipped from V and 0 bases from J, the junction kept 6 bases outside the gene matches. The CDR3 covers 16 residues. The CDR3 nucleotides are TGTGCCAGCAGTTGGGACTACCGGAGCTCCTACAATGAGCAGTTCTTC. This codes for CASSWDYRSSYNEQFF.

This clonotype was detected a few times. V gene TRBV12-3 or TRBV12-4 combines with J gene TRBJ2-3; D is perhaps TRBD1 or TRBD2 (6 bases each). V was cut by 4 bases and J by 11 bases, with 19 bases left in between. The CDR3 has 14 residues. CDR3 bases: TGTGCCAGCAGTTCCACCCACCGGGGGCCGGGGCAGTATTTT. Translating gives CASSSTHRGPGQYF.

This clonotype was seen only a few times. The chain links TRBV15 to TRBJ2-5; no clear D. CDR1 and CDR2 (germline): LNHNV, YYDKDF (reference sequence). V shed 4 bases and J shed 0 bases, with 6 bases lying between them. The CDR3 covers 13 residues. The DNA for the CDR3 is TGTGCCACCAGCAAACCGGACCAAGAGACCCAGTACTTC. Translating it yields CATSKPDQETQYF. Using reference TRBV15 and TRBJ2-5 for the parts outside the CDR3, the full variable domain is DAMVIQNPRYQVTQFGKPVTLSCSQTLNHNVMYWYQQKSSQAPKLLFHYYDKDFNNEADTPDNFQSRRPNTSFCFLDIRSPGLGDTAMYLCATSKPDQETQYFGPGTRLLVL.

In its sample, this clonotype was seen a few times. The chain joins TRBV7-9 to TRBJ2-5, with D possibly being TRBD2 (5 bases). Deletions cut 0 bases from V and 1 base from J, with 12 bases between. Germline loops: CDR1 SEHNR, CDR2 FQNEAQ (reference sequence). CDR3 length: 16 amino acids. The CDR3 nucleotides are TGTGCCAGCAGCTTAGCCCGAACTGGGAGCCAAGAGACCCAGTACTTC. This sequence encodes CASSLARTGSQETQYF.

This chain links TRBV7-9 with TRBJ1-1; D gene uncertain. Germline V CDR1 and CDR2: SEHNR, FQNEAQ (reference sequence). The CDR3 contains 15 residues. Between the trimmed V and J ends, which lost 5 bases and 0 bases, there was a span of 13 bases. The CDR3 region has the DNA TGTGCCAGCAGCCCACCCACAGAAATGAACACTGAAGCTTTCTTT. This translates into CASSPPTEMNTEAFF.

The sample holds a few counts of this clonotype. The chain carries TRBV7-6 and TRBJ1-5, with TRBD1 matching 9 bases. The CDR3 has 20 residues. Losses at the gene ends were 5 bases for V and 0 bases for J; bases not matched to a gene: 17. Germline V gene lookup returns CDR1 SGHVS and CDR2 FNYEAQ. CDR3 bases: TGTGCCAGCAGCCCGACCGACAGGGGGGAGAGACCGGTTAGCAATCAGCCCCAGCATTTT. The encoded protein is CASSPTDRGERPVSNQPQHF.

This clonotype has only a few counts. The chain carries TRBV29-1 and TRBJ2-3; 8 bases match TRBD2. The CDR3 has 15 amino acids. V was pared by 7 bases and J by 0 bases, with 9 bases of the junction left unmatched. Germline values: CDR1 SQVTM, CDR2 ANQGSEA. CDR3 region: CSDRPSGGSTDTQYF. The CDR3 DNA follows: TGCAGCGATCGTCCGTCGGGGGGGAGCACAGATACGCAGTATTTT.

This clonotype was detected once. The V call is TRBV4-3, the J call TRBJ1-4, with D hard to call. Looked up from germline, CDR1 is LGHNA and CDR2 is YSLEER. The V and J ends lost 3 bases and 8 bases respectively, with 10 bases between them. The CDR3 is 13 amino acids. CDR3 nucleotide sequence: TGCGCCAGCAGCCAGGAGGCTAGCGAAAAACTGTTTTTT. It yields the protein CASSQEASEKLFF.

The gene calls are TRBV4-1 and TRBJ1-5, with a tentative D call TRBD1 (5 bases). Germline CDR1 reads MGHRA; CDR2 reads YSYEKL. V was shortened by 4 bases and J by 7 bases, with 17 bases between the two germline ends. This CDR3 contains 15 residues. The CDR3 is CASSPITGEEQPQHF. The CDR3 bases are TGCGCCAGCAGCCCAATTACGGGGGAGGAGCAGCCCCAGCATTTT.

The J gene is TRBJ2-3, the V gene TRBV6-1, with D uncertain. CDR3 length: 13 amino acids. Trimming stripped 6 bases from V and 0 bases from J, with 7 bases between. Germline V gene lookup returns CDR1 MNHNS and CDR2 SASEGT. CDR3 DNA: TGTGCCAGCAGAGTCCAAAGCACAGATACGCAGTATTTT. Its translation: CASRVQSTDTQYF.

The rearrangement uses TRBV4-1 and TRBJ2-7; D possibly corresponds to TRBD1 (6 bases). Trimming removed 1 base from V and 6 bases from J, with 10 bases in between. Germline loops: CDR1 MGHRA, CDR2 YSYEKL. This CDR3 has 13 amino acids. CDR3 bases: TGCGCCAGCAGCCAAGCTATGGGGGCCGAGCAGTACTTC. Translated, it gives CASSQAMGAEQYF.

This chain uses TRBV27 with TRBJ2-7, with 9 bases that match TRBD2. Germline values: CDR1 MNHEY, CDR2 SMNVEV (reference sequence). The V and J ends lost 5 bases and 3 bases, in that order; junction bases with no gene match: 11. This CDR3 is 16 amino acids long. The CDR3 DNA is TGTGCCAGCAGTCCCCAGGAGACTAGCGGTTACTACGAGCAGTACTTC. This translates into CASSPQETSGYYEQYF.

The V gene is TRBV12-3 or TRBV12-4, the J gene TRBJ2-2; possible D gene TRBD2, 6 bases. This CDR3 has 15 amino acids. Deletions cut 8 bases from V and 0 bases from J, with 13 bases between. The CDR3: CASGGGLANTGELFF. Written as DNA, the CDR3 is TGTGCCAGCGGGGGAGGACTCGCGAACACCGGGGAGCTGTTTTTT.

The table lists this clonotype with many counts. The rearrangement links TRBV6-1 to TRBJ2-1, with 8 positions matching TRBD2. Germline V gene data show CDR1 as MNHNS and CDR2 as SASEGT. The J segment lost 2 bases and the V segment lost 5 bases, leaving 8 bases of the junction unmatched. The CDR3 extends over 16 amino acids. In DNA form, the CDR3 reads TGTGCCAGCAGTCCCGGACTAGCAGCGACCTACAATGAGCAGTTCTTC. Translation: CASSPGLAATYNEQFF.

This clonotype has a handful of counts. The chain links TRBV20-1 to TRBJ2-7; tentatively, D is TRBD1 (6 bases). Looked up from germline, CDR1 is DFQATT and CDR2 is SNEGSKA (reference sequence). V dropped 6 bases and J dropped 2 bases, with 17 bases sitting between them. CDR3 length equals 14 residues. CDR3 sequence (DNA): TGCAGTGCCTTCCAGCGACAGGATCCCTACGAGCAGTACTTC. Its translation: CSAFQRQDPYEQYF.

This clonotype has a handful of counts. The rearrangement uses TRBV5-5 and TRBJ2-7; D uncertain. There are 13 residues in the CDR3. V shed 2 bases and J shed 1 base, with 7 bases lying between them. CDR1 and CDR2 from the germline V gene are SGHKS and YYEKEE (reference sequence). CDR3 residues: CASSFFPSYEQYF. CDR3 bases: TGTGCCAGCAGCTTCTTTCCTTCCTACGAGCAGTACTTC. Looking up the rest from reference TRBV5-5 and TRBJ2-7 gives the full variable domain: DAGVTQSPTHLIKTRGQQVTLRCSPISGHKSVSWYQQVLGQGPQFIFQYYEKEERGRGNFPDRFSARQFPNYSSELNVNALLLGDSALYLCASSFFPSYEQYFGPGTRLTVT.

There are a few counts of this clonotype. V usage is TRBV27 and J usage is TRBJ2-1, with 9 bases identical to TRBD2. CDR3 length equals 14 residues. The V and J ends lost 8 bases and 2 bases, in that order; junction bases with no gene match: 4. CDR1 is MNHEY, CDR2 SMNVEV, per germline (reference sequence). For the CDR3, the DNA is TGTGCCAGCGGGGCTAGCGGGACCTACAATGAGCAGTTCTTC. It codes for CASGASGTYNEQFF.

A word on this clonotype: One base away lies a much larger clone, so this may be a sequencing read error. CDR3: CASSSGHLYEQYF. The CDR3 nucleotides read TGTGCCAGCAGTTCCGGACACCTCTACGAGCAGTACTTC. The rearrangement links TRBV27 to TRBJ2-7; perhaps TRBD1 as D (5 bases). Germline V gives CDR1 MNHEY, CDR2 SMNVEV (reference sequence). This CDR3 contains 13 residues. Trimming shortened V by 4 bases and J by 3 bases, and 10 bases separated the two germline ends.

CDR3 sequence reads: CASSDKGEGYTF. The CDR3 DNA follows: TGTGCCAGCAGTGATAAAGGCGAAGGCTACACCTTC. The V gene is TRBV25-1, the J gene TRBJ1-2; D is ambiguous. Germline V CDR1 and CDR2: MGHDK, SYGVNS. V dropped 3 bases and J dropped 8 bases, with 10 bases sitting between them. The CDR3 length is 12 residues.

There are a few counts of this clonotype. V usage is TRBV7-2 and J usage is TRBJ1-4; D gene uncertain. The CDR3 is 17 residues long. Germline CDR1 is SGHTA and CDR2 is FQGNSA. Trimming shortened V by 3 bases and J by 7 bases, and 21 bases separated the two germline ends. The CDR3 sequence is CASSLNTGGVAGEKLFF. The CDR3 bases are TGTGCCAGCAGCTTGAACACGGGAGGTGTAGCTGGTGAAAAACTGTTTTTT.

This clonotype was seen only a few times. The chain links TRBV20-1 to TRBJ2-7, with 11 bases lining up with TRBD2. Germline CDR1 and CDR2: DFQATT and SNEGSKA (reference sequence). V dropped 6 bases and J dropped 2; count of bases not matched to a gene: 6. There are 14 residues in the CDR3. This CDR3 is CSAEGTSGAYEQYF. The DNA for the CDR3 is TGCAGTGCCGAAGGGACTAGCGGTGCCTACGAGCAGTACTTC.